Presented here are 10 T cell receptor beta chains from one specimen sequenced in a study of T cell clonality in common variable immunodeficiency. The repertoire was sequenced with immunoSEQ multiplex PCR; TCRdb's copy has only in-frame clones and lacks some. The specimen has some 38,000 clones, none found just once. The sample consisted of peripheral blood mononuclear cells. The receptors here all came from a person aged 18 to 75 in good health.

As concerns this clone: The read halts 3 residues ahead of the CDR3 end, with the missing end drawn from the germline J gene. The chain joins TRBV5-1 to TRBJ1-1; 9 bases align to TRBD1. Germline CDR1 reads SGHRS; CDR2 reads YFSETQ. Trimming at V came to 1 base and at J to 3 bases, leaving 7 bases not matched to a gene. The length of the CDR3 is 16 residues. The part of the CDR3 DNA that was read is TGCGCCAGCAGCTTGCGGGGACAGGGATCCTACACTGAA. It yields the protein CASSLRGQGSYTE. The complete CDR3 reads CASSLRGQGSYTEAFF.

The table lists this clone with many counts. This CDR3 reads CASSDAGTLIPYEQYF. CDR3 DNA, as far as it was read: TGTGCCAGCAGTGACGCTGGGACTCTAATCCCCTACGAG. V gene TRBV2 combines with J gene TRBJ2-7; weak D call: TRBD2 (6 bases). Sequencing ends 3 residues short of the CDR3 end; the germline J gene provides the rest. Germline V CDR1 and CDR2: SNHLY, FYNNEI. Trimming cost V 3 bases and J 2 bases, with 17 bases left between them. The CDR3 spans 16 residues.

There are many counts of this clone. The read finishes 3 residues shy of the CDR3 end, and the germline J gene is used to complete it. The chain has TRBV2 and TRBJ2-3; 10 bases map to TRBD2. CDR1 and CDR2 (germline): SNHLY, FYNNEI. This CDR3 has 15 amino acids. V lost 1 base to trimming and J lost 7 bases; unmatched junction nucleotides: 5. CDR3 bases read: TGTGCCAGCAGTGAAGAAGGGACTAGCGCCTATACG. Protein sequence: CASSEEGTSAYT. The CDR3 reads in full as CASSEEGTSAYTQYF.

Many counts were recorded for this clone. The read ends 3 residues shy of where the CDR3 ends; the end is completed using the germline J gene. The rearrangement joins TRBV20-1 to TRBJ2-5; possibly TRBD1 or TRBD2 for D (6 bases each). CDR3 length: 13 amino acids. From germline, CDR1 is DFQATT and CDR2 SNEGSKA (reference sequence). CDR3 loop: CRAVGGGMETQYF. CDR3 DNA (partial): TGCAGGGCGGTAGGGGGAGGAATGGAGACC.

This clone showed up many times. The sequenced fragment ends 3 residues before the CDR3 boundary, so the rest is inferred from the germline J gene. This rearrangement joins TRBV19 to TRBJ1-4; no reliable D call. The ends were cut back, 6 bases at V and 4 bases at J, with 12 bases in the middle. CDR3 length equals 14 residues. Germline CDR1 LNHDA, CDR2 SQIVND (reference sequence). CDR3 sequence: CASSPTAYNEKLFF. Partial CDR3 DNA: TGTGCCAGTAGCCCCACAGCCTATAATGAAAAA.

This clone showed up many times. The read stops 3 residues short of the end of the CDR3; the missing end is completed from the germline J gene. The chain has TRBV5-4 and TRBJ1-2, with a possible D match to TRBD1 (6 bases). V lost 3 bases and J 2 bases, leaving 8 bases between the germline ends. Germline V gives CDR1 SGHNT, CDR2 YYREEE (reference sequence). The CDR3 has 13 amino acids. The CDR3: CASSSGQNYGYTF. The part of the CDR3 DNA that was read is TGTGCCAGCAGCTCAGGACAGAACTATGGC. Drawing the rest from reference TRBV5-4 and TRBJ1-2, the complete variable domain is ETGVTQSPTHLIKTRGQQVTLRCSSQSGHNTVSWYQQALGQGPQFIFQYYREEENGRGNFPPRFSGLQFPNYSSELNVNALELDDSALYLCASSSGQNYGYTFGSGTRLTVV.

This clone was found many times. The read halts 3 residues ahead of the CDR3 end, with the missing end drawn from the germline J gene. The chain links TRBV6-2 or TRBV6-3 to TRBJ2-3, with 12 bases that match TRBD2. This CDR3 is 16 amino acids long. From germline, CDR1 is MNHEY and CDR2 SVGEGT. The sequenced part of the CDR3 DNA is TGTGCCAGCAGCCTTGGGACTAGCGGGTCATCCGAGACG. Protein: CASSLGTSGSSET. Given in full, the CDR3 is CASSLGTSGSSETQYF.

The table lists this clone with many counts. The read stops 3 residues short of the end of the CDR3; the missing end is completed from the germline J gene. The chain employs TRBV2 and TRBJ2-2, with D hard to call. This CDR3 is built from 13 residues. Germline loops: CDR1 SNHLY, CDR2 FYNNEI. Trimming took off 6 bases at V and 6 bases at J, with 11 bases between the two ends. CDR3 in amino acids: CASSSRGPGELFF. The sequenced CDR3 bases are TGTGCCAGCAGCAGTCGAGGTCCCGGGGAG.

This clone has a count of ten or more. The DNA ends 3 residues before the CDR3 does, and the rest of the CDR3 is filled in from the germline J gene. The rearrangement uses TRBV5-1 and TRBJ1-2, with 7 nucleotides matching TRBD1. Germline-derived CDR1 and CDR2 are SGHRS and YFSETQ. The CDR3 is 13 amino acids. V shed 4 bases, J shed 7 bases, and the junction held 7 bases outside the gene matches. This CDR3 is CASSGDRVVGYTF. The part of the CDR3 DNA that was read is TGCGCCAGCAGCGGAGACAGGGTAGTTGGC. The full variable domain, its missing parts supplied by reference TRBV5-1 and TRBJ1-2, is KAGVTQTPRYLIKTRGQQVTLSCSPISGHRSVSWYQQTPGQGLQFLFEYFSETQRNKGNFPGRFSGRQFSNSRSEMNVSTLELGDSALYLCASSGDRVVGYTFGSGTRLTVV.

This clone showed up just a few times. The read gets to within 3 residues of the CDR3 end, and the germline J gene fills in the rest. The chain recombines TRBV18 with TRBJ1-2; possibly TRBD1 for D (5 bases). The CDR3 spans 14 residues. Germline V lookup: CDR1 KGHSH, CDR2 LQKENI. The CDR3 sequence is CASSPTGPSYDYTF. The DNA read from the CDR3 is TGTGCCAGCTCACCCACAGGTCCTTCCTACGAC.